This T cell receptor beta chain comes out of a study of shared clonotypes between healthy human individuals. Measured with immunoSEQ multiplex PCR; TCRdb has only the in-frame clones, and not every one. The table lists around 1.6 million clones, 95% to 99% of them singletons. The germline V gene has CDR1 GTSNPN and CDR2 SVGIG (reference sequence). CDR3 size: 14 residues. Trimming cost V 8 bases and J 5 bases; bases outside gene matches: 6. The rearrangement uses TRBV30 and TRBJ2-2; 12 nucleotides align to TRBD2. The material sequenced was naive CD4+ T cells sorted from blood. Subset denoted: CD45RA+ positively selected. The receptor comes from a man aged 25-40 years in good health. The CDR3 loop reads CARRLAGDTGELFF. CDR3 DNA: TGTGCCCGAAGACTAGCGGGGGATACCGGGGAGCTGTTTTTT.